These 27 T cell receptor beta chains originate from one sample sequenced in a study of blood T cell repertoires in COVID-19. Here immunoSEQ multiplex PCR was the method, and the copy in TCRdb shows in-frame clones only, minus some. This table has 200,000 to 300,000 clones, more than 80% appearing once. Sequenced material: peripheral blood. Source of these receptors: a woman of 80 years or more with COVID-19, enrolled during active disease.

As concerns this clone: Its ends do not fully match the called genes, so a read error is possible. The genes are TRBV5-1 and TRBJ2-1; 10 bases align to TRBD1. CDR1 and CDR2 (germline): SGHRS, YFSETQ. This CDR3 has 15 residues. CDR3 in amino acids: CASNLGQGRLDEQFF. The CDR3 DNA reads TGCGCCAGCAACTTGGGACAGGGGAGGCTGGATGAGCAGTTCTTC.

This clone has only one observation. V and J are TRBV7-9 and TRBJ2-1; weak D call: TRBD2 (5 bases). Deletions cut 3 bases from V and 9 bases from J, with 12 bases between. The V gene's germline CDR1 is SEHNR and CDR2 FQNEAQ (reference sequence). The CDR3 is made up of 13 amino acids. Here the CDR3 DNA reads TGTGCCAGCAGCTTCACGGGGAGTACTGAGCAGTTCTTC. Its protein product is CASSFTGSTEQFF.

The chain couples TRBV10-3 to TRBJ1-6; maybe TRBD1 (6 bases). The CDR3 spans 11 residues. Germline-derived CDR1 and CDR2 are ENHRY and SYGVKD. V lost 8 bases to trimming and J lost 12 bases, with 11 bases between them. In DNA form, the CDR3 reads TGTGCCATCCCCAGGGGTCAACCCCTCCACTTT. Protein product: CAIPRGQPLHF.

V usage is TRBV29-1 and J usage is TRBJ2-1; 8 nucleotides line up with TRBD1. Per the germline V gene, CDR1 is SQVTM and CDR2 is ANQGSEA. The CDR3 length is 13 residues. CDR3 region: CTAGDRSREGQFF. The CDR3 nucleotides are TGCACCGCCGGGGACAGGAGCCGAGAAGGGCAGTTCTTC.

This rearrangement joins TRBV19 to TRBJ2-7; TRBD2 matches at 9 bases. Trimming removed 8 bases from V and 4 bases from J; junction bases left unmatched: 6. Germline CDR1 and CDR2: LNHDA and SQIVND (reference sequence). This CDR3 has 13 residues. The CDR3 DNA follows: TGTGCCAGTCGAGCGGGGGGCTCGTACGAGCAGTACTTC. This translates into CASRAGGSYEQYF.

The rearrangement uses TRBV7-3 and TRBJ1-1; weak D call: TRBD1 (5 bases). The CDR3 runs to 14 residues. The germline V and J ends were trimmed by 5 bases and 7 bases, with 17 bases remaining between them. CDR1 SGHTA and CDR2 FQGTGA come from the germline V gene. CDR3 in amino acids: CASSPVGGSSEAFF. The CDR3 DNA reads TGTGCCAGCAGCCCAGTGGGGGGTTCTAGTGAAGCTTTCTTT.

The J gene is TRBJ2-7, the V gene TRBV7-3, with TRBD2 matching 10 bases. Germline-derived CDR1 and CDR2 are SGHTA and FQGTGA. Losses at the gene ends were 0 bases for V and 5 bases for J; bases not matched to a gene: 1. The CDR3 extends over 14 amino acids. DNA of the CDR3: TGTGCCAGCAGCTTAACTAGCGGGAGGAACGAGCAGTACTTC. Its protein product is CASSLTSGRNEQYF.

On this clone: Other DNA variants within this sample encode the same CDR3. J is TRBJ2-2 and V is TRBV5-1; TRBD2 matches at 11 bases. Germline assignment: CDR1 SGHRS and CDR2 YFSETQ. The CDR3 length is 16 residues. The junction had 4 bases not matched to a gene; V was cut back by 1 base and J by 5 bases. CDR3: CASSLTSGSGTGELFF. The CDR3, as DNA: TGCGCCAGCAGCTTGACTAGCGGGAGTGGGACCGGGGAGCTGTTTTTT.

The chain couples TRBV18 to TRBJ1-1, with TRBD1 identical over 8 bases. This CDR3 spans 14 amino acids. CDR1 is KGHSH, CDR2 LQKENI, per germline. The V segment lost 4 bases and the J segment 1 base; nucleotides outside the gene matches: 2. CDR3 amino acids: CASSRGTGNTEAFF. The CDR3 DNA is TGTGCCAGCTCACGAGGGACAGGGAACACTGAAGCTTTCTTT.

The gene calls are TRBV28 and TRBJ2-5; 10 bases line up with TRBD1. Germline V lookup: CDR1 MDHEN, CDR2 SYDVKM. Trimming cost V 3 bases and J 3 bases; bases outside gene matches: 4. This CDR3 is 15 amino acids long. CDR3 DNA: TGTGCCAGCAGTTTGGGGGGACAGGGGAAAGAGACCCAGTACTTC. As protein: CASSLGGQGKETQYF.

The chain recombines TRBV30 with TRBJ1-1; 7 bases line up with TRBD1. CDR1 is GTSNPN, CDR2 SVGIG, per germline (reference sequence). The CDR3 extends over 12 amino acids. V was pared by 7 bases and J by 0 bases, with 2 bases of the junction left unmatched. The DNA for the CDR3 is TGTGCCTTGGGACAGTTGAACACTGAAGCTTTCTTT. Translated, it gives CALGQLNTEAFF.

The rearrangement uses TRBV4-1 and TRBJ2-1; D unresolved. The CDR3 loop spans 15 amino acids. Germline CDR1 MGHRA, CDR2 YSYEKL. V lost 4 bases and J 7 bases, leaving 17 bases between the germline ends. This chain's CDR3 is CASSPVVGAVNEQFF. The CDR3 DNA reads TGCGCCAGCAGCCCCGTGGTAGGAGCCGTTAATGAGCAGTTCTTC.

The CDR3 sequence is CASSYHLNYGYTF. The DNA for the CDR3 is TGTGCCAGCAGTTACCACTTAAACTATGGCTACACCTTC. The genes are TRBV6-5 and TRBJ1-2; D not resolved. The CDR3 runs to 13 residues. Trimming removed 2 bases from V and 2 bases from J, with 6 bases in between. Germline values: CDR1 MNHEY, CDR2 SVGAGI.

The chain couples TRBV19 to TRBJ2-7; TRBD1 matches at 7 bases. The CDR3 contains 15 residues. Germline CDR1 reads LNHDA; CDR2 reads SQIVND (reference sequence). The trim removed 3 bases at V and 5 bases at J, leaving 10 bases unmatched. CDR3 sequence (DNA): TGTGCCAGTAGTATGGCCAGGGGGATCATCCACGAGCAGTACTTC. This gives the protein CASSMARGIIHEQYF.

The chain employs TRBV6-5 and TRBJ2-7, with 8 nucleotides matching TRBD2. Germline V CDR1 and CDR2: MNHEY, SVGAGI. The V gene end was trimmed by 5 bases and the J gene end by 5 bases; junction bases not matched to a gene: 8. This CDR3 has 14 residues. DNA of the CDR3: TGTGCCAGCAGTAGAGCGGGAGTCGGGAACGAGCAGTACTTC. Translating gives CASSRAGVGNEQYF.

The chain recombines TRBV10-3 with TRBJ1-5; D is possibly TRBD1 (6 bases). Germline V gene data show CDR1 as ENHRY and CDR2 as SYGVKD. Trimming removed 0 bases from V and 3 bases from J, with 18 bases in between. The CDR3 is made up of 18 amino acids. In nucleotides, the CDR3 is TGTGCCATCAGTGAGTCCTTTACAGGGCCAGGTACCAATCAGCCCCAGCATTTT. It codes for CAISESFTGPGTNQPQHF.

V is TRBV30 and J is TRBJ1-2; the match to TRBD1 covers 10 bases. The germline CDR1 and CDR2 sequences are GTSNPN and SVGIG (reference sequence). The CDR3 extends over 18 amino acids. V was clipped by 3 bases and J by 3 bases; unmatched bases: 16. This CDR3 reads CAWSAAGTGAGGDYGYTF. The CDR3 nucleotides read TGTGCCTGGAGCGCAGCCGGGACAGGGGCCGGGGGAGACTATGGCTACACCTTC. Drawing the rest from reference TRBV30 and TRBJ1-2, the complete variable domain is SQTIHQWPATLVQPVGSPLSLECTVEGTSNPNLYWYRQAAGRGLQLLFYSVGIGQISSEVPQNLSASRPQDRQFILSSKKLLLSDSGFYLCAWSAAGTGAGGDYGYTFGSGTRLTVV.

V and J are TRBV30 and TRBJ1-1; the D is unclear. The germline V gene has CDR1 GTSNPN and CDR2 SVGIG (reference sequence). With 2 bases removed from V and 4 bases from J, the gap between germline ends came to 14 bases. The CDR3 loop spans 14 amino acids. CDR3 region: CAWSTAGKGTEAFF. CDR3 bases: TGTGCCTGGAGTACAGCGGGAAAGGGCACTGAAGCTTTCTTT.

The rearrangement joins TRBV9 to TRBJ2-7; TRBD1 matches at 9 bases. The CDR3 loop spans 14 amino acids. J was trimmed by 4 bases and V by 4 bases; bases with no gene match: 6. Germline CDR1 SGDLS, CDR2 YYNGEE. In DNA form, the CDR3 reads TGTGCCAGCAGCCCCGGGACAGGGACGTACGAGCAGTACTTC. Translated: CASSPGTGTYEQYF.

The J gene is TRBJ2-5, the V gene TRBV7-9; a possible D gene is TRBD2 (6 bases). With 4 bases removed from V and 5 bases from J, the gap between germline ends came to 20 bases. This CDR3 has 16 residues. The germline V gene encodes CDR1 SEHNR and CDR2 FQNEAQ (reference sequence). As DNA, the CDR3 is TGTGCCAGCAGCTCCCTCCTGGGTAGCCGGGGGGAGACCCAGTACTTC. This gives the protein CASSSLLGSRGETQYF.

This chain uses TRBV24-1 with TRBJ2-3; no definite D call. V lost 9 bases, J lost 3 bases, and 9 bases lay in between. The CDR3 is 12 amino acids. Looked up from germline, CDR1 is KGHDR and CDR2 is SFDVKD. The CDR3 DNA reads TGTGCCACCGGCTCAGATACAGATACGCAGTATTTT. This sequence encodes CATGSDTDTQYF.

This clone was detected a few times. CDR3 DNA: TGTGCCATCAGTGTTCGGGAATCTGAGGGGGCGCAGTACTTC. This sequence encodes CAISVRESEGAQYF. The chain uses TRBV10-3 and TRBJ2-7; 7 bases are shared with TRBD1. Per the germline V gene, CDR1 is ENHRY and CDR2 is SYGVKD. With 4 bases clipped from V and 9 bases from J, the junction kept 12 bases outside the gene matches. The CDR3 is 14 residues long.

This clone appeared once. This chain connects TRBV10-2 to TRBJ1-2; D ambiguous. The germline V and J ends were trimmed by 4 bases and 4 bases, with 10 bases remaining between them. Germline CDR1 is WSHSY and CDR2 is SAAADI. CDR3 length equals 13 residues. CDR3 in amino acids: CASSAGESYGYTF. For the CDR3, the DNA is TGCGCCAGCAGTGCCGGGGAATCCTATGGCTACACCTTC.

The chain is built from TRBV3-1 (or the pseudogene TRBV3-2) and TRBJ2-7; D might be TRBD2 (5 bases). This CDR3 contains 14 residues. CDR1 and CDR2 (germline): LGHDT, YNNKEL (reference sequence). V was pared by 1 base and J by 6 bases, with 13 bases between. The CDR3 reads CASSQGRLRLEQYF. The CDR3 coding sequence is TGTGCCAGCAGCCAAGGGAGGTTGAGGCTCGAGCAGTACTTC.

V and J are TRBV18 and TRBJ2-7; D remains ambiguous. Germline V gene sequence: CDR1 KGHSH, CDR2 LQKENI. Trimming stripped 0 bases from V and 0 bases from J, with 3 bases between. The CDR3 spans 13 residues. For the CDR3, the DNA is TGTGCCAGCTCACCACCCAGCTCCTACGAGCAGTACTTC. It encodes CASSPPSSYEQYF.

The rearrangement joins TRBV24-1 to TRBJ1-1, with a weak D call TRBD1 (6 bases). The CDR3 is 15 amino acids. Germline V gives CDR1 KGHDR, CDR2 SFDVKD. V dropped 5 bases and J dropped 5 bases, with 17 bases sitting between them. The CDR3 sequence: CATSGLPGVITEAFF. The CDR3 DNA reads TGTGCCACCAGTGGCCTACCAGGGGTTATAACTGAAGCTTTCTTT.

A word on this clone: Germline and junction disagree at one end, which may indicate a read error. This chain connects TRBV5-4 to TRBJ1-2, with a possible D match to TRBD1 (6 bases). The CDR3 length is 18 residues. Per germline, CDR1 SGHNT and CDR2 YYREEE (reference sequence). The CDR3: CASSQPSGPKQGRYAYTF. As DNA, the CDR3 is TGTGCCAGCAGCCAACCTTCGGGACCTAAACAGGGTCGATATGCCTACACCTTC.